This is a list of T cell receptor beta chains from one sample in a study of PD-L1 blockade in urothelial cancer. Assay: immunoSEQ multiplex PCR; the TCRdb copy retains only in-frame clones and omits some. Of approximately 47,000 clones listed, 80% to 85% are singletons. The source was PBMCs, collected around atezolizumab (anti-PD-L1) treatment. Receptors originate from a man aged 50 to 59 with urothelial cancer. The CDR3 runs from the conserved cysteine through the conserved F or W. Fields, in order: J gene, D gene, clone size, V gene, CDR3 protein, CDR3 DNA. D genes are given only for firm matches. Not every row has a clone size; where given, it reads once, few, many or a size class.

J gene: TRBJ2-1
D gene: TRBD2
clone size: once
V gene: TRBV5-4
CDR3 protein: CASSRRISGRALDEQFF
CDR3 DNA: TGTGCCAGCAGCCGGAGGATTAGCGGGAGGGCCCTCGATGAGCAGTTCTTC

J gene: TRBJ1-1
D gene: .
clone size: once
V gene: TRBV5-5
CDR3 protein: CASSLSGRRINTEAFF
CDR3 DNA: TGTGCCAGCAGCTTGAGCGGCCGCAGAATCAACACTGAAGCTTTCTTT

J gene: TRBJ1-4
D gene: TRBD1
clone size: once
V gene: TRBV28
CDR3 protein: CASRPTGARNEKLFF
CDR3 DNA: TGTGCCAGCAGACCCACAGGGGCTCGAAATGAAAAACTGTTTTTT

J gene: TRBJ2-1
D gene: .
clone size: .
V gene: TRBV4-1
CDR3 protein: CASSLILASNEQFF
CDR3 DNA: TGCGCCAGCAGCCTTATTCTCGCTAGCAATGAGCAGTTCTTC

J gene: TRBJ1-5
D gene: TRBD1
clone size: .
V gene: TRBV10-3
CDR3 protein: CAISEGGGGQPQHF
CDR3 DNA: TGTGCCATCAGTGAAGGAGGGGGCGGGCAGCCCCAGCATTTT

J gene: TRBJ1-2
D gene: TRBD1
clone size: .
V gene: TRBV2
CDR3 protein: CASSPQGALGYTF
CDR3 DNA: TGTGCCAGCAGTCCGCAGGGGGCCCTCGGCTACACCTTC

J gene: TRBJ1-4
D gene: .
clone size: .
V gene: TRBV7-7
CDR3 protein: CASSLGWGVGEKLFF
CDR3 DNA: TGTGCTAGCAGCTTGGGGTGGGGAGTAGGTGAAAAACTGTTTTTT

J gene: TRBJ1-2
D gene: TRBD1
clone size: .
V gene: TRBV4-2
CDR3 protein: CASSLGATDRESYAYYGYTF
CDR3 DNA: TGTGCCAGCAGCCTCGGGGCGACCGACAGGGAATCGTACGCCTACTATGGCTACACCTTC

J gene: TRBJ1-4
D gene: .
clone size: .
V gene: TRBV7-9
CDR3 protein: CASSLTAGSWEKLFF
CDR3 DNA: TGTGCCAGCAGCTTAACGGCGGGTTCTTGGGAAAAACTGTTTTTT

J gene: TRBJ1-6
D gene: .
clone size: .
V gene: TRBV7-9
CDR3 protein: CASSFSDSFNSPLHF
CDR3 DNA: TGTGCCAGCAGCTTCTCGGACAGCTTTAATTCACCCCTCCACTTT

J gene: TRBJ2-3
D gene: .
clone size: once
V gene: TRBV2
CDR3 protein: CASSFHRNLGTDTQYF
CDR3 DNA: TGTGCCAGCAGTTTCCACAGGAACCTTGGCACAGATACGCAGTATTTT

J gene: TRBJ2-5
D gene: .
clone size: .
V gene: TRBV4-1
CDR3 protein: CASSQSRGRETQYF
CDR3 DNA: TGCGCCAGCAGCCAAAGTCGAGGTCGGGAGACCCAGTACTTC

J gene: TRBJ2-2
D gene: TRBD2
clone size: few
V gene: TRBV7-9
CDR3 protein: CASRLYPSGSWSGELFF
CDR3 DNA: TGTGCCAGCAGACTCTACCCTAGCGGGAGTTGGTCCGGGGAGCTGTTTTTT

J gene: TRBJ2-3
D gene: TRBD2
clone size: .
V gene: TRBV19
CDR3 protein: CASSISSGANTDTQYF
CDR3 DNA: TGTGCCAGTAGTATAAGTAGCGGGGCCAACACAGATACGCAGTATTTT

J gene: TRBJ2-2
D gene: TRBD2
clone size: .
V gene: TRBV13
CDR3 protein: CASSQTFGVAGPNTGELFF
CDR3 DNA: TGTGCCAGCAGCCAAACTTTCGGGGTAGCGGGACCTAACACCGGGGAGCTGTTTTTT

J gene: TRBJ2-5
D gene: TRBD2
clone size: .
V gene: TRBV7-2
CDR3 protein: CASSNSGGQETQYF
CDR3 DNA: TGTGCCAGCAGTAATAGCGGGGGTCAAGAGACCCAGTACTTC